The 29 T cell receptor beta chains presented below share a single source sample, sequenced in a study of monozygotic twins with inflammatory bowel disease. TCRdb derives one entry per CDR3 protein from the 5' RACE reads, leaving out DNA. In all, the sample yields about 380,000 distinct CDR3 sequences. Sequencing used blood. The receptors were gathered from a human donor with ulcerative colitis or Crohn's disease, or a healthy co-twin of an affected twin (not recorded which).

The genes are TRBV19 and TRBJ2-4; TCRdb's D call, TRBD1, is unchecked because there is no DNA. Germline values: CDR1 LNHDA, CDR2 SQIVND (reference sequence). This CDR3 is built from 14 residues. The CDR3 protein is CASSRGTEKNIQYF.

The gene calls are TRBV6-5 and TRBJ2-2; TCRdb designates TRBD1, a call that cannot be tested without DNA. The CDR3 sequence is 18 residues long. Germline lookup yields CDR1 MNHEY and CDR2 SVGAGI. The CDR3 loop is CASSYGRGPIIYTGELFF.

J is TRBJ2-7 and V is TRBV6-5; TCRdb picks TRBD1, but there is no DNA to check that call. The CDR3 runs 17 residues. Germline values: CDR1 MNHEY, CDR2 SVGAGI. CDR3 in amino acids: CASSYSNLGQGGYEQYF.

The chain combines TRBV29-1 with TRBJ2-7; TCRdb outputs TRBD1, but without DNA this stays unchecked. CDR1 and CDR2 from the germline V gene are SQVTM and ANQGSEA. There are 14 residues in the CDR3. The chain's CDR3 is CSVAGTESSYEQYF.

V and J are TRBV4-3 and TRBJ2-7; the TCRdb D gene call, TRBD1, has no DNA to confirm it. Germline V gene lookup returns CDR1 LGHNA and CDR2 YSLEER. The CDR3 covers 16 residues. CDR3 protein: CASSQDPGQGTYEQYF.

The chain carries TRBV6-5 and TRBJ2-1; the D call of TRBD1 rests on TCRdb alone, since no DNA is present to check it. CDR3 size: 15 residues. Per the germline V gene, CDR1 is MNHEY and CDR2 is SVGAGI. The CDR3 loop is CASSSDRGAYNEQFF.

This chain joins TRBV6-4 and TRBJ2-3; checking the TCRdb D call of TRBD2 is not possible without DNA. Per the germline V gene, CDR1 is MRHNA and CDR2 is SNTAGT. The CDR3 has 15 amino acids. The CDR3 reads CASSDWAGDTDTQYF.

J is TRBJ2-1 and V is TRBV14; TCRdb's assignment of TRBD2 cannot be checked, as there is no DNA. The V gene's germline CDR1 is SGHDN and CDR2 FVKESK. The length of the CDR3 is 15 residues. CDR3 region: CASAGRAISYNEQFF.

This chain joins TRBV4-1 and TRBJ1-5; the TCRdb D gene call, TRBD1, has no DNA to confirm it. CDR3 length: 16 residues. Germline V gene sequence: CDR1 MGHRA, CDR2 YSYEKL. CDR3 in amino acids: CASSPPGGGSNQPQHF.

The CDR3 spells CASSHAGGPSTAQETQYF. The chain uses TRBV6-2 or TRBV6-3 and TRBJ2-5; without DNA, the TCRdb call of TRBD1 cannot be checked. Germline assignment: CDR1 MNHEY and CDR2 SVGEGT. This CDR3 is 18 amino acids long.

The genes are TRBV20-1 and TRBJ2-2; TCRdb picks TRBD1, but there is no DNA to check that call. Germline V gene data show CDR1 as DFQATT and CDR2 as SNEGSKA (reference sequence). This CDR3 is 13 amino acids long. The CDR3 spells CSAIRENTGELFF.

The chain recombines TRBV20-1 with TRBJ2-5; TCRdb outputs TRBD1, but without DNA this stays unchecked. Germline V gene data show CDR1 as DFQATT and CDR2 as SNEGSKA (reference sequence). The CDR3 runs to 15 residues. The CDR3 loop reads CSAPGRTGVVETQYF.

This CDR3 is CASSSSGTGGVSSYEQYF. V usage is TRBV11-2 and J usage is TRBJ2-7; TCRdb designates TRBD1, a call that cannot be tested without DNA. The germline V gene has CDR1 SGHAT and CDR2 FQNNGV. The CDR3 has 18 amino acids.

The rearrangement links TRBV27 to TRBJ1-2; TCRdb's assignment of TRBD1 cannot be checked, as there is no DNA. The CDR3 spans 15 residues. Germline CDR1 is MNHEY and CDR2 is SMNVEV (reference sequence). This chain's CDR3 is CASSVTLTASRGYTF.

The chain links TRBV2 to TRBJ2-1; checking the TCRdb D call of TRBD2 is not possible without DNA. The CDR3 has 15 amino acids. Germline V gene data show CDR1 as SNHLY and CDR2 as FYNNEI. The CDR3 here is CASSPGLAEYNEQFF.

This chain links TRBV5-1 with TRBJ1-1; the TRBD1 assignment by TCRdb is unverifiable without DNA. The length of the CDR3 is 16 residues. Germline V CDR1 and CDR2: SGHRS, YFSETQ. The CDR3 spells CASSLMGGAGNTEAFF. Together with reference TRBV5-1 and TRBJ1-1, the CDR3 gives the full variable domain: KAGVTQTPRYLIKTRGQQVTLSCSPISGHRSVSWYQQTPGQGLQFLFEYFSETQRNKGNFPGRFSGRQFSNSRSEMNVSTLELGDSALYLCASSLMGGAGNTEAFFGQGTRLTVV.

The CDR3 sequence is CASSIDGGGGTDTQYF. The chain carries TRBV19 and TRBJ2-3; TCRdb's D gene call, TRBD1, goes unchecked for lack of DNA. Per the germline V gene, CDR1 is LNHDA and CDR2 is SQIVND (reference sequence). This CDR3 spans 16 amino acids.

The V gene is TRBV3-1, the J gene TRBJ2-7; TCRdb gives TRBD1 as the D gene, but with no DNA this cannot be confirmed. Germline loops: CDR1 LGHDT, CDR2 YNNKEL (reference sequence). This CDR3 has 15 residues. This CDR3 is CASSQEGGPSYEQYF.

This chain links TRBV12-3 or TRBV12-4 with TRBJ2-1; TCRdb's assignment of TRBD1 cannot be checked, as there is no DNA. CDR3 size: 14 residues. CDR3 sequence: CASSQNPGANEQFF.

The V call is TRBV2, the J call TRBJ2-7; no DNA is available, so the TRBD2 call from TCRdb remains unchecked. Germline CDR1 is SNHLY and CDR2 is FYNNEI. CDR3 size: 15 residues. CDR3: CASSEEADYSYEQYF.

The J gene is TRBJ1-4, the V gene TRBV24-1. Germline V gene data show CDR1 as KGHDR and CDR2 as SFDVKD. The CDR3 length is 14 residues. CDR3 residues: CATSEAGPNEKLFF.

The chain links TRBV4-3 to TRBJ2-2; TCRdb outputs TRBD1, but without DNA this stays unchecked. Germline CDR1 and CDR2: LGHNA and YSLEER. The length of the CDR3 is 17 residues. CDR3 protein: CASSQSPGQTNTGELFF.

The rearrangement uses TRBV5-1 and TRBJ2-2. CDR1 and CDR2 from the germline V gene are SGHRS and YFSETQ. The CDR3 is 13 residues long. The CDR3 loop reads CASREANTGELFF.

This sequence joins TRBV7-8 and TRBJ1-6; TCRdb selects TRBD1, and the lack of DNA leaves this call unchecked. CDR1 SGHVS and CDR2 FQNEAQ come from the germline V gene. The CDR3 spans 16 residues. CDR3 sequence reads: CASSLGRDRGNSPLHF.

J is TRBJ2-2 and V is TRBV9. The CDR3 contains 17 residues. Germline loops: CDR1 SGDLS, CDR2 YYNGEE. CDR3 sequence: CASSAPTTETNTGELFF.

The rearrangement joins TRBV11-1 to TRBJ1-2; the TCRdb D gene call, TRBD1, has no DNA to confirm it. The CDR3 covers 14 residues. Germline assignment: CDR1 SGHAT and CDR2 FQDESV (reference sequence). CDR3 in amino acids: CASSLSRDSDRYTF.

The V and J genes are TRBV20-1 and TRBJ2-5; the TRBD1 assignment by TCRdb is unverifiable without DNA. This CDR3 spans 16 amino acids. The V gene's germline CDR1 is DFQATT and CDR2 SNEGSKA (reference sequence). The CDR3 loop reads CSARSPGTGGLETQYF.

The gene calls are TRBV7-6 and TRBJ2-1; TCRdb picks TRBD2, but there is no DNA to check that call. Germline values: CDR1 SGHVS, CDR2 FNYEAQ. There are 12 residues in the CDR3. CDR3 residues: CASSLEGREQFF.

This chain links TRBV15 with TRBJ2-6; the TRBD1 assignment by TCRdb is unverifiable without DNA. Germline-derived CDR1 and CDR2 are LNHNV and YYDKDF (reference sequence). The CDR3 contains 18 residues. The CDR3 sequence is CATSRGPGGFSGANVLTF.